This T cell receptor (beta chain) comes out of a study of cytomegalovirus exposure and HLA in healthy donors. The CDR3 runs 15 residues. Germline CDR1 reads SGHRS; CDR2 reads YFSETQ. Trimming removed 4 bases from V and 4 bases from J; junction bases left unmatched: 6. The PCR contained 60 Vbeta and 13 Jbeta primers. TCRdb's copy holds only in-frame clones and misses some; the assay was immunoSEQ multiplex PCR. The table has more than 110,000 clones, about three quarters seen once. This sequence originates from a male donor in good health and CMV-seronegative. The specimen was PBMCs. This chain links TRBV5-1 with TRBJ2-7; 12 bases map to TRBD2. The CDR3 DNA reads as TGCGCCAGCAGCCGACCGACTAGCGGGGGTTACGAGCAGTACTTC. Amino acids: CASSRPTSGGYEQYF.